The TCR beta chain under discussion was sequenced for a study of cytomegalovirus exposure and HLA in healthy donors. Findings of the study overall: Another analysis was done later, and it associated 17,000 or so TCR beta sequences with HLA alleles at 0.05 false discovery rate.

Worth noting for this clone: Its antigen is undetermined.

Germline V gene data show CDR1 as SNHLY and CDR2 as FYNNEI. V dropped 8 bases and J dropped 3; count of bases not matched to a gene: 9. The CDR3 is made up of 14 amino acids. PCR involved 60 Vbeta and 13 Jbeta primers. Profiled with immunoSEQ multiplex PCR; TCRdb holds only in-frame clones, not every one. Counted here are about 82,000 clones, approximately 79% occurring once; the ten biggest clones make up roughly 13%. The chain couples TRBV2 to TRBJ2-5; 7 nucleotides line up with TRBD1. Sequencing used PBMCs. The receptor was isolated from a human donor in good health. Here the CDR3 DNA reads TGTGCCAGCCGAAGCCGGACAGGAAAAGAGACCCAGTACTTC. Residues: CASRSRTGKETQYF. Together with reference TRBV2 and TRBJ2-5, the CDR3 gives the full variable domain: EPEVTQTPSHQVTQMGQEVILRCVPISNHLYFYWYRQILGQKVEFLVSFYNNEISEKSEIFDDQFSVERPDGSNFTLKIRSTKLEDSAMYFCASRSRTGKETQYFGPGTRLLVL.